This T cell receptor (beta chain) was sequenced for a study of CD8+CD57+ T cells in acquired aplastic anemia. Germline loops: CDR1 GTSNPN, CDR2 SVGIG (reference sequence). V was trimmed by 0 bases and J by 3 bases, leaving 14 bases between them. This CDR3 region has 15 residues. Genomic DNA was employed as the template in profiling TCR beta VDJ and CDR3. TCRdb passed the reads through MiXCR, listing each CDR3 protein once. This sample has 150,000 to 200,000 distinct CDR3 sequences, with less than 60% found just once. Flow cytometry had shown expanded CD8+CD57+ cells in the patients chosen for sequencing.

Sequencing was done on a sample of sorted CD4+, CD8+, or CD8+CD57+ T cells (not recorded which) from PBMCs. This chain links TRBV30 with TRBJ2-5, with D tentatively TRBD1 or TRBD2 (6 bases each). This receptor was obtained from a human donor with aplastic anemia. CDR3 sequence reads: CAWSVGRGEEETQYF. CDR3 nucleotide sequence: TGTGCCTGGAGTGTTGGTAGGGGGGAAGAAGAGACCCAGTACTTC.